This T cell receptor beta chain stems from a study of cytomegalovirus exposure and HLA in healthy donors. Concerning this clone itself: Antigen specificity is unknown.

PCR involved 60 Vbeta and 13 Jbeta primers. Assay: immunoSEQ multiplex PCR; the TCRdb copy retains only in-frame clones and omits some. The table records roughly 100,000 clones, around 76% of them present only once. Regarding the study as a whole: Among the sequence variants, a highly shared cluster was likely an artifact of sequencing. It was confirmed in vitro that a few of the CMV-associated chains were specific for CMV antigens. Presence/absence analyses assumed roughly uniform sequencing depth across donors, which may not hold.

What was sequenced was PBMCs. The sequence was obtained from a woman aged 60 to 75 in good health and CMV-seropositive.

Here the CDR3 reads CASSLQGRNEQFF. The CDR3 region has the DNA TGTGCCAGCAGCTTACAGGGTAGGAATGAGCAGTTCTTC. This chain joins TRBV7-9 and TRBJ2-1, with D possibly matching TRBD1 (5 bases). CDR3 size: 13 residues. Germline V lookup: CDR1 SEHNR, CDR2 FQNEAQ (reference sequence). Trimming took 2 bases from V and 7 from J, leaving 9 bases between them.